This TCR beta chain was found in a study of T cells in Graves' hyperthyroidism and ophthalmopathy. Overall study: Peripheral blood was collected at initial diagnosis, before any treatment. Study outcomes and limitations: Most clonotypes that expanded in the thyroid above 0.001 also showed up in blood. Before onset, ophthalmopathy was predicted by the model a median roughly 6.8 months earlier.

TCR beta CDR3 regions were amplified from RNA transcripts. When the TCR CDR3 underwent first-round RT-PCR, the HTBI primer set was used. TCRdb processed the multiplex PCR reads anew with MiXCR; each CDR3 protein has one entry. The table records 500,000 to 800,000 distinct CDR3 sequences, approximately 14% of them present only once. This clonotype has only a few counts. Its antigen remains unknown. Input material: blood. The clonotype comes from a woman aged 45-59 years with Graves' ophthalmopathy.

CDR3 in DNA: TGTGCCAGCAGCCAGCGGGTCTCAAAAAACATTCAGTACTTC. This encodes CASSQRVSKNIQYF. J is TRBJ2-4 and V is TRBV7-9, with a tentative D call TRBD2 (6 bases). Germline CDR1 and CDR2: SEHNR and FQNEAQ (reference sequence). The CDR3 runs to 14 residues. Trimming shortened V by 5 bases and J by 4 bases, and 12 bases separated the two germline ends.